The source of this T cell receptor beta chain is a study of blood T cell repertoires in COVID-19. Study in general: The United States, Italy and Spain supplied acute and convalescent COVID-19 samples. PBMCs, B-cell-depleted T cells, or T cells provided the cDNA or gDNA that made up the material.

This clone was recorded only once. This CDR3 contains 15 residues. CDR1 is SGHVS and CDR2 is FQNEAQ in the germline V gene. V was shortened by 2 bases and J by 1 base, with 10 bases between the two germline ends. In the authors' methods: Researchers report that nucleated cell counts were estimated from reference gene primer amplification. Data came from immunoSEQ multiplex PCR; TCRdb stores just in-frame clones and leaves some out. V and J calls and clone size are given by that table; D and trimming were obtained from the DNA. The sample includes around 60,000 clones, around nine tenths of them seen just once.

Source material: peripheral blood. This rearrangement joins TRBV7-8 to TRBJ2-3; D might be TRBD1 (5 bases). The source is a man between 65 and 85 years old with acute or convalescent COVID-19. The CDR3 DNA sequence: TGTGCCAGCAGCTTAAATGGGGCACGCACAGATACGCAGTATTTT. Translation: CASSLNGARTDTQYF.